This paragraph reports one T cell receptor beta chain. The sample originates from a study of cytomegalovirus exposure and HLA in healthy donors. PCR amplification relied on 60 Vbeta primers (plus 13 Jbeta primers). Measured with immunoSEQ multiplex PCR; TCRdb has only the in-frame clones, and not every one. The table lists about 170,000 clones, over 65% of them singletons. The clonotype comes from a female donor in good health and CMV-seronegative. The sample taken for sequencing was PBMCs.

The CDR3 loop reads CASSTGLAAYPDEQFF. Written as DNA, the CDR3 is TGTGCCAGCAGCACTGGACTAGCGGCATACCCCGATGAGCAGTTCTTC. This chain links TRBV7-9 with TRBJ2-1; 10 bases are shared with TRBD2. V was pared by 5 bases and J by 8 bases, with 12 bases of the junction left unmatched. There are 16 residues in the CDR3. Germline V CDR1 and CDR2: SEHNR, FQNEAQ (reference sequence).